The clone carrying this TCR beta chain showed up just a few times. The target antigen is unknown. These data are taken from a study of OX40 agonist ivuxolimab in advanced cancers. For the study at large: More than 35% of patients had received prior checkpoint inhibitor therapy.

Assay used: immunoSEQ multiplex PCR; TCRdb lists only in-frame clones, some missing. Among approximately 63,000 clones, roughly 89% were seen once, and the ten largest hold approximately 1.1%. Study-wide findings and caveats: Those patients achieving a partial response at 0.1-3.0 mg/kg showed among the lowest clonal expansion. The expanded peripheral T cells' antigen specificity was not determined.

The V and J ends lost 0 bases and 3 bases respectively, with 8 bases between them. The length of the CDR3 is 14 residues. Germline CDR1 and CDR2: LGHNA and YNFKEQ. Baseline, cycle 4 day 1, and cycle 7 day 1 were the blood sampling points. V gene TRBV4-2 combines with J gene TRBJ2-5; D ambiguous. The TCR sequence derives from an adult with an advanced solid tumor such as melanoma, head and neck, liver or kidney cancer. The material was CD4+ or CD8+ T cells sorted from blood, obtained in a trial of the OX40 agonist ivuxolimab. Here the CDR3 reads CASSQDSIKETQYF. CDR3 nucleotides: TGTGCCAGCAGCCAAGATTCCATAAAAGAGACCCAGTACTTC.